The source of this T cell receptor beta chain is a study of human T cells and chemical hapten exposure. Study-wide points: With alopecia, donors may have immune responses unlike healthy people's.

Separate cDNA molecules received unique molecular identifiers, which the library attached to them. Study processing details: The number of TCRs in each sample had a median of about 96,000 and spanned about 23,224 to 690,600. TCRdb re-called the RACE reads with MiXCR, one entry per CDR3 protein. The V and J calls come from TCRdb's annotation, not from the publication. The table lists fewer than 300,000 distinct CDR3 sequences, 8.6% of them singletons. This clonotype was picked up a small number of times. Its antigen remains unknown. Time point defined: pre-sensitization, week 0. Treatment meaning: therapeutic diphenylcyclopropenone sensitization with weekly scalp DPC. Germline lookup yields CDR1 MNHEY and CDR2 SMNVEV (reference sequence). The CDR3 runs to 13 residues. Germline trimming cut 5 bases from V and 5 bases from J; bases unmatched to any gene: 5.

The V call is TRBV27, the J call TRBJ2-5; 7 bases fit TRBD1. This TCR derives from a woman between 40 and 55 years old with alopecia areata. Some clones in this sample may be carry-over from other donors' samples. Specimen: whole blood, collected in connection with sensitization to the hapten diphenylcyclopropenone (DPC). The CDR3 DNA sequence: TGTGCCAGCAGTGAGGACAGGCGGGAGACCCAGTACTTC. It specifies CASSEDRRETQYF.